The rows below give T cell receptor beta chains drawn from one sample of a study of T cells after yellow fever vaccination. MiXCR was run by TCRdb on the 5' RACE reads, yielding one entry per CDR3 protein. This table holds some 600,000 distinct CDR3 sequences, about 17% found once. The material was PBMCs, obtained around 5 days after the first yellow fever vaccination. These receptors came from a man aged 18 to 29 who received the YFV17D yellow fever vaccine. Each CDR3 is given with its conserved first and last residue. The order of the fields is D gene, clone size, J gene, V gene, CDR3 DNA, CDR3 protein. D genes are given only for firm matches. Clone size is shown for a subset of rows, as once, few, many or a class of expanded clone.

D: TRBD2
size: .
J: TRBJ2-1
V: TRBV11-2
DNA: TGTGCCAGCAGCCAGATCCGGACTAGCTCGCAATGGGAGCAGTTCTTC
CDR3: CASSQIRTSSQWEQFF

D: TRBD2
size: few
J: TRBJ2-3
V: TRBV5-6
DNA: TGTGCCAGCAGCCCCGCCCTAGCGGGCACAGATACGCAGTATTTT
CDR3: CASSPALAGTDTQYF

D: .
size: few
J: TRBJ1-2
V: TRBV5-1
DNA: TGCGCCAGCCGGGGGGTCGTAAACTATGGCTACACCTTC
CDR3: CASRGVVNYGYTF

D: TRBD2
size: many
J: TRBJ2-5
V: TRBV5-1
DNA: TGTGCCAGCAGCCCGGGACTAGCGGGGCAAGAGACCCAGTACTTC
CDR3: CASSPGLAGQETQYF

D: .
size: few
J: TRBJ1-4
V: TRBV27
DNA: TGTGCTTCGCAGGGGATGAGAGCTAATGAAAAACTGTTTTTT
CDR3: CASQGMRANEKLFF

D: .
size: few
J: TRBJ1-1
V: TRBV12-3/TRBV12-4
DNA: TGTGCCAGCAGTTTGGTGGGGGCGCTGGGCGAAGCTTTCTTT
CDR3: CASSLVGALGEAFF

D: .
size: .
J: TRBJ2-5
V: TRBV5-1
DNA: TGCGCCAGCAGCAACGGACAGCAAGAGACCCAGTACTTC
CDR3: CASSNGQQETQYF

D: .
size: .
J: TRBJ2-7
V: TRBV29-1
DNA: TGCAGCGCTCTGTTAGGGAACACCTACGAGCAGTACTTC
CDR3: CSALLGNTYEQYF

D: TRBD1
size: .
J: TRBJ1-6
V: TRBV7-9
DNA: TGTGCCAGCAGCCGAATCGACAGGGGTAATTCACCCCTCCACTTT
CDR3: CASSRIDRGNSPLHF

D: .
size: .
J: TRBJ1-5
V: TRBV7-9
DNA: TGTGCCAGCAGTCGGGGCTCTGGTCAGCCCCAGCATTTT
CDR3: CASSRGSGQPQHF

D: .
size: .
J: TRBJ2-6
V: TRBV5-1
DNA: TGCGCCAGCAGCTTGTTCTCGGGTGACTCTGGGGCCAACGTCCTGACTTTC
CDR3: CASSLFSGDSGANVLTF

D: TRBD1
size: .
J: TRBJ1-6
V: TRBV12-3/TRBV12-4
DNA: TGTGCCAGCACCGACAGGGCGGATTCACCCCTCCACTTT
CDR3: CASTDRADSPLHF

D: .
size: .
J: TRBJ1-2
V: TRBV7-9
DNA: TGTGCCAGCAGCCTCGGGACACGACCTGGCTACACCTTC
CDR3: CASSLGTRPGYTF

D: .
size: .
J: TRBJ1-2
V: TRBV20-1
DNA: TGCAGTGCTAGAGATAAGCAATATAGGAGACAGTATGGCTACACCTTC
CDR3: CSARDKQYRRQYGYTF

D: .
size: .
J: TRBJ2-7
V: TRBV7-8
DNA: TGTGCCAGCAGCTTAGCGACCGCGGGGGAGCAGTACTTC
CDR3: CASSLATAGEQYF

D: TRBD2
size: .
J: TRBJ2-3
V: TRBV6-2/TRBV6-3
DNA: TGTGCCAGCAGCTCTAGCGGGGGCCTACCGCATACGCAGTATTTT
CDR3: CASSSSGGLPHTQYF

D: .
size: .
J: TRBJ2-6
V: TRBV5-1
DNA: TGCGCCAGCAGGTTTGACGGGGGGCCCTTCTCTGGGGCCAACGTCCTGACTTTC
CDR3: CASRFDGGPFSGANVLTF

D: .
size: .
J: TRBJ2-5
V: TRBV5-1
DNA: TGCGCCAGCAGCCCGGCCGAGGTTAGCGCGGAGACCCAGTACTTC
CDR3: CASSPAEVSAETQYF

D: .
size: few
J: TRBJ1-1
V: TRBV7-6
DNA: TGTGCCAGCAGCTTAGCCCCGCGAAACACTGAAGCTTTCTTT
CDR3: CASSLAPRNTEAFF

D: .
size: .
J: TRBJ2-5
V: TRBV3-1
DNA: TGTGCCAGCGGATTAAACAGGGCCCAGTACTTC
CDR3: CASGLNRAQYF

D: TRBD1
size: .
J: TRBJ1-5
V: TRBV24-1
DNA: TGTGCCACCAGAGACAGGGAGAATCAGCCCCAGCATTTT
CDR3: CATRDRENQPQHF

D: TRBD1
size: .
J: TRBJ1-2
V: TRBV7-3
DNA: TGTGCCAGCAGCCGATCATCCGGGACAGGGGGTGGCTACACCTTC
CDR3: CASSRSSGTGGGYTF

D: TRBD1
size: few
J: TRBJ2-2
V: TRBV12-3/TRBV12-4
DNA: TGTGCCAGCAGTCGCGGGACAGGGTCCACCGGGGAGCTGTTTTTT
CDR3: CASSRGTGSTGELFF

D: TRBD1
size: few
J: TRBJ2-6
V: TRBV5-1
DNA: TGCGCCAGCAGCTTGGCCAACAGGGGCACCTCTGGGGCCAACGTCCTGACTTTC
CDR3: CASSLANRGTSGANVLTF

D: .
size: .
J: TRBJ2-3
V: TRBV5-1
DNA: TGCGCCAGCAGCGGGGAGTCAGATACGCAGTATTTT
CDR3: CASSGESDTQYF

D: .
size: .
J: TRBJ1-5
V: TRBV12-3/TRBV12-4
DNA: TGTGCCAGCAATTTGGGGACTGGTCAGCCCCAGCATTTT
CDR3: CASNLGTGQPQHF

D: .
size: .
J: TRBJ2-2
V: TRBV6-5
DNA: TGTGCCAGCAGTTACTCGACTAGTACCGGGGAGCTGTTTTTT
CDR3: CASSYSTSTGELFF

D: .
size: few
J: TRBJ2-1
V: TRBV7-9
DNA: TGTGCCAGCAGCTTCCCCGGCAGGGCTGAGCAGTTCTTC
CDR3: CASSFPGRAEQFF

D: .
size: many
J: TRBJ1-5
V: TRBV3-1
DNA: TGTGCCAGCAGCCAAGATGAAGGGTTACAGCAGCCCCAGCATTTT
CDR3: CASSQDEGLQQPQHF

D: .
size: .
J: TRBJ1-2
V: TRBV7-6
DNA: TGTGCCAGCAGCTCCTCACCCCCCCCAGATGCCTATGGCTACACCTTC
CDR3: CASSSSPPPDAYGYTF

D: .
size: .
J: TRBJ2-2
V: TRBV7-3
DNA: TGTGCCAGCAGCCCGGTGACCCATTCGGACAGATCGAACACCGGGGAGCTGTTTTTT
CDR3: CASSPVTHSDRSNTGELFF

D: .
size: few
J: TRBJ1-2
V: TRBV20-1
DNA: TGCAGTGCTAGAGATGGCTACACCTTC
CDR3: CSARDGYTF

D: .
size: .
J: TRBJ1-5
V: TRBV3-1
DNA: TGTGCCAGCAGCCAAGAAATTAGGGAGGGTCAGCCCCAGCATTTT
CDR3: CASSQEIREGQPQHF

D: TRBD2
size: .
J: TRBJ2-5
V: TRBV4-2
DNA: TGTGCCAGCAGCCAAGATGAAGGCCGAGCGGGGATAGAGACCCAGTACTTC
CDR3: CASSQDEGRAGIETQYF

D: .
size: .
J: TRBJ2-1
V: TRBV4-1
DNA: TGCGCCAGCAGCCAACCGGCTTACAGGGAGAGGGCTACTGAGCAGTTCTTC
CDR3: CASSQPAYRERATEQFF

D: TRBD1
size: few
J: TRBJ2-5
V: TRBV5-1
DNA: TGCGCCAGCAGCACGGGACAGTGGGAGACCCAGTACTTC
CDR3: CASSTGQWETQYF

D: .
size: few
J: TRBJ1-2
V: TRBV27
DNA: TGTGCCAGCAGTTTATTTGGAGGGGATGGAGGCTACACCTTC
CDR3: CASSLFGGDGGYTF

D: .
size: few
J: TRBJ1-1
V: TRBV4-3
DNA: TGCGCCAGCAGCACCAGGGTCGGCATGAACACTGAAGCTTTCTTT
CDR3: CASSTRVGMNTEAFF

D: .
size: few
J: TRBJ2-3
V: TRBV27
DNA: TGTGCCAGCAGCCTCGACAGCCCGCGAGATACGCAGTATTTT
CDR3: CASSLDSPRDTQYF

D: .
size: few
J: TRBJ2-2
V: TRBV5-1
DNA: TGCGCCAGCAGCTCAGACACAATCACCGGGGAGCTGTTTTTT
CDR3: CASSSDTITGELFF